One T cell receptor beta chain is described in this entry. What it binds is not known. The CDR3 has 16 amino acids. Per germline, CDR1 SEHNR and CDR2 FQNEAQ (reference sequence). Unmatched junction bases numbered 14, after V lost 6 bases and J lost 5 bases. This sample stems from a study of cytomegalovirus exposure and HLA in healthy donors. Whole-study context: Both the approximately 130 validation repertoires and the roughly 700 first-cohort repertoires used the same platform, as reported by a later analysis.

Notes on the study in general: Using the classifier, cytomegalovirus status was reportedly diagnosed with high specificity and sensitivity. The investigators catalogued some 150 TCR beta chains as cytomegalovirus-associated. According to a subsequent analysis, TCR clusters from the first cohort were inclined to appear together in the 110 or so validation repertoires.

Assay: immunoSEQ multiplex PCR; the TCRdb copy retains only in-frame clones and omits some. This sample has some 69,000 clones; roughly 95% occur once, and the top ten carry more than 4%. The source is a woman aged 18-29 years in good health and CMV-seropositive. This rearrangement joins TRBV7-9 to TRBJ1-1; the match to TRBD1 covers 8 bases. The sample consisted of PBMCs. The CDR3 loop is CASSHSGGVMTTEAFF. The CDR3 DNA reads TGTGCCAGCAGTCATTCAGGGGGCGTTATGACAACTGAAGCTTTCTTT.